This section outlines one TCR beta chain sequence together with its context. What antigen it recognizes has not been identified. Base quality data are lacking; no much larger clone is found one base away. These data are taken from a study of blood T cell repertoires in COVID-19 (dated by TCRdb to 2020 to 2021). With respect to the entire study: Samples from collaborators originated in the United States, Italy and Spain and spanned both the acute and convalescent phases of COVID-19. Where HLA class I and class II types were available, the types were taken from metadata supplied by the sample provider, not from assay-based typing. A freely available public database, intended as a resource for researchers studying the immune response to SARS-CoV-2, is where the repertoires were released. The sample metadata nearly always contained a de-identified subject ID, COVID-19 status, age in years and sex. The material from the prospective study consisted of cDNA or gDNA derived from T cells, B-cell-depleted T cells, or PBMCs. The dataset comprised deeply sampled blood TCRbeta repertoires from subjects exposed to, actively infected with, or recovered from COVID-19. Samples were obtained from the ongoing ImmuneRACE study (first 160 participants) and from 1,254 subjects provided by 6 global collaborators. Broader findings and caveats from the paper: Clinical and demographic metadata were provided uncurated, with the amount varying by source and participant.

Whole blood was collected in K2EDTA tubes by collaborating institutions according to the institutions' own protocols. Collaborator samples were shipped for TCRbeta analysis as frozen whole blood, isolated PBMCs, or DNA extracted from either sample type. TCRbeta CDR3 regions were amplified from genomic DNA by means of the immunoSEQ Assay, a bias-controlled multiplex PCR. As for how the authors treated the data: Within the assay, amplification of reference gene primers was used to estimate how many nucleated cells each sample contained. To quantify the absolute abundance of each unique TCRbeta CDR3 rearrangement, sequence reads were collapsed and filtered. For each sample, productive Simpson clonality was calculated by taking the square root of Simpson's diversity index across productive rearrangements. TCRdb mirrors the immuneACCESS table, restricted to in-frame sequences. Some clones are absent from its copies; in checked studies, under half trace to an unresolved V gene, and the reason for the others is unknown. The DNA gave D and trimming, while V, J and clone size come from that table. The sample yields approximately 75,000 clones; around 89% were counted once. Of the sample, about 0.56% is held by the ten largest clones.

Spanning cysteine to phenylalanine, the CDR3 consists of 16 amino acids. The retained sequence is limited to the CDR3, 48 bases, with the frame set at the first base. CDR1 and CDR2 (MNHEY, SMNVEV) derive from the germline V gene (reference sequence). V is pruned by 4 bases and J by 4 bases, leaving 10 bases of the junction without a gene match. Rearrangement joined TRBV27 to TRBJ1-1; 9 bases in between match TRBD1. The sequence was obtained from a man between 60 and 70 years old with acute or convalescent COVID-19. Sequenced input: peripheral blood. Here is the DNA: TGTGCCAGCAGTTGGACAGGGGCCGGTTTTTTCACTGAAGCTTTCTTT. Translated, it reads CASSWTGAGFFTEAFF.